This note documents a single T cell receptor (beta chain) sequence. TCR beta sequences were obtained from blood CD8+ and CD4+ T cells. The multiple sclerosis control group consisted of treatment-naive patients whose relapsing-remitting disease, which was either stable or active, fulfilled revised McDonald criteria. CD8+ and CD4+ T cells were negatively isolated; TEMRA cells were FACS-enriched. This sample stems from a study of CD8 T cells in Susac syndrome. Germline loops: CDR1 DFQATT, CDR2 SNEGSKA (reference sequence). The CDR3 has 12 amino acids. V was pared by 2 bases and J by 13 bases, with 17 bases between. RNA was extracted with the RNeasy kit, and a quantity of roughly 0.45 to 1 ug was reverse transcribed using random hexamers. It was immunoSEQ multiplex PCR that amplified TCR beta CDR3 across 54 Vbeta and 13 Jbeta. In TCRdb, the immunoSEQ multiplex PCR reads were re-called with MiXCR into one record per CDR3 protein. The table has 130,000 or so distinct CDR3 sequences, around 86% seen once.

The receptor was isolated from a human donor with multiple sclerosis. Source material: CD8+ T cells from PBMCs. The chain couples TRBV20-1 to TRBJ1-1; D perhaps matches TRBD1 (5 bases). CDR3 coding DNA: TGCAGTGCTAGATTTCCCAGGGAGAAGCTTTTCTTT. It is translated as CSARFPREKLFF.